A selection of T cell receptor beta chains follows, all from one sample in a study of shared clonotypes between healthy human individuals. Only in-frame clones appear in the TCRdb table, and some are missing; sequencing was by immunoSEQ multiplex PCR. The table includes approximately 1.1 million clones, approximately 80% detected once. Sequencing was done on a sample of memory CD4+ T cells from PBMCs. The receptors shown here come from a man between 18 and 29 years old in good health. Some clones in this sample may be carry-over from other donors' samples. The CDR3 runs from the conserved cysteine through the conserved F or W. D genes are given only for firm matches.

V gene	J gene	D gene	CDR3 protein
TRBV27	TRBJ2-7	-	CASSLGLGGPYEQYF
TRBV6-1	TRBJ2-3	TRBD2	CASSGGLAPNTDTQYF
TRBV9	TRBJ2-7	-	CASALEMSGYEQYF
TRBV25-1	TRBJ2-3	-	CASSEFEGGGRSDTQYF
TRBV19	TRBJ1-5	-	CASSLEGVGSNQPQHF
TRBV30	TRBJ2-7	-	CAWLPRGRDSNEQYF
TRBV7-6	TRBJ2-3	TRBD1	CASSDRGGPTDTQYF
TRBV27	TRBJ1-2	-	CASYQYGNYGYTF
TRBV6-5	TRBJ1-1	-	CASSYPSYTEAFF
TRBV4-1	TRBJ2-1	-	CASSHASGRGTYNEQFF
TRBV6-4	TRBJ2-7	TRBD1	CASSQDRGGLQYF
TRBV7-2	TRBJ2-5	-	CASSPQGMQETQYF
TRBV6-1	TRBJ1-2	-	CATTTDNYGCTF
TRBV5-1	TRBJ2-1	TRBD2	CASSASGSYNEQFF
TRBV4-2	TRBJ2-7	-	CASSQVLDYEQYF
TRBV28	TRBJ1-4	-	CASSLLQGNEKLFF
TRBV28	TRBJ2-1	TRBD1	CASSPPPGQGSEQFF
TRBV7-2	TRBJ1-2	-	CASSSGLIYGYTF
TRBV2	TRBJ2-1	-	CASSPLENEQFF
TRBV9	TRBJ2-7	-	CASSTTTRDNSYEQYF
TRBV7-2	TRBJ2-3	-	CASSPGLGADTQYF
TRBV7-3	TRBJ2-2	-	CASSLRSYTGELFF
TRBV4-2	TRBJ1-2	-	CASSQLEQGIYGYTF
TRBV7-9	TRBJ1-2	-	CASSSKPRDIPGGYGYTF
TRBV6-1	TRBJ2-1	-	CASSEEGSSYNEQFF
TRBV7-2	TRBJ1-3	-	CAEGPFFSGNTIYF
TRBV28	TRBJ2-2	-	CASSLPPGVALFF
TRBV27	TRBJ2-2	TRBD2	CASSRLAGVHGTGELFF
TRBV6-6	TRBJ2-7	-	CATRALYSYEQYF
TRBV7-9	TRBJ2-1	TRBD2	CASSFRTSLAGRRGEQFF
TRBV11-3	TRBJ2-5	TRBD1	CASSSGGAGETQYF
TRBV6-1	TRBJ2-7	-	CASTVTTSGEQYF
TRBV20-1	TRBJ2-1	TRBD2	CSASRGDEQFF
TRBV14	TRBJ1-1	TRBD1	CASSQDRGTGSDTEAFF
TRBV10-1	TRBJ2-3	-	CATSLVYTDTQYF
TRBV5-1	TRBJ1-4	-	CASSLTGLNEKLFF
TRBV9	TRBJ2-2	-	CASSPRAPNTGELFF
TRBV19	TRBJ1-4	-	CASSKVFNEKLFF
TRBV7-2	TRBJ2-7	-	CASSLEVHRLSSYEQYF
TRBV7-7	TRBJ2-5	TRBD2	CASSLGAGGPRGTQYF
TRBV5-1	TRBJ2-3	TRBD2	CASSPGLAGLSTDTQYF
TRBV5-1	TRBJ2-7	-	CASSLRTDYEQYF
TRBV19	TRBJ1-4	-	CASSRSRLSEGEKLFF
TRBV6-1	TRBJ1-1	-	CASNLNWLEAFF
TRBV4-1	TRBJ2-5	-	CASSQVTSRETQYF
TRBV10-3	TRBJ1-2	TRBD1	CATTGGAPYGYTF